This T cell receptor (beta chain) stems from a study of blood T cells in healthy people across ages. This clonotype was observed a few times. The CDR3 is 13 amino acids. CDR1 is MNHEY, CDR2 SMNVEV, per germline (reference sequence). V was pared by 4 bases and J by 0 bases, with 7 bases between. Then a second PCR, running roughly 7 to 12 cycles, was carried out with a sample-barcoded 5' primer and a J-beta primer mix. A template-switch adaptor containing 12 random nucleotides labeled each cDNA molecule. Researchers report that each sample yielded at least 3 million CDR3-containing paired-end reads. Each CDR3 protein is one row after TCRdb ran MiXCR on the 5' RACE reads. The table shows about 930,000 distinct CDR3 sequences, with 25% to 30% occurring only once. The sample was also reused in another study, on T cells of mothers and their children. That source notes: Nine systemically healthy Caucasian donors: three mothers, six children. Mother-child pairs who were related displayed a slightly higher overlap than unrelated pairs, a difference that was non-significant.

This rearrangement joins TRBV27 to TRBJ2-7, with D hard to call. Sequencing used blood. This clonotype originated in a middle-aged woman in good health. The CDR3 reads CASSSISSYEQYF. DNA for the CDR3: TGTGCCAGCAGTTCAATAAGCTCCTACGAGCAGTACTTC.